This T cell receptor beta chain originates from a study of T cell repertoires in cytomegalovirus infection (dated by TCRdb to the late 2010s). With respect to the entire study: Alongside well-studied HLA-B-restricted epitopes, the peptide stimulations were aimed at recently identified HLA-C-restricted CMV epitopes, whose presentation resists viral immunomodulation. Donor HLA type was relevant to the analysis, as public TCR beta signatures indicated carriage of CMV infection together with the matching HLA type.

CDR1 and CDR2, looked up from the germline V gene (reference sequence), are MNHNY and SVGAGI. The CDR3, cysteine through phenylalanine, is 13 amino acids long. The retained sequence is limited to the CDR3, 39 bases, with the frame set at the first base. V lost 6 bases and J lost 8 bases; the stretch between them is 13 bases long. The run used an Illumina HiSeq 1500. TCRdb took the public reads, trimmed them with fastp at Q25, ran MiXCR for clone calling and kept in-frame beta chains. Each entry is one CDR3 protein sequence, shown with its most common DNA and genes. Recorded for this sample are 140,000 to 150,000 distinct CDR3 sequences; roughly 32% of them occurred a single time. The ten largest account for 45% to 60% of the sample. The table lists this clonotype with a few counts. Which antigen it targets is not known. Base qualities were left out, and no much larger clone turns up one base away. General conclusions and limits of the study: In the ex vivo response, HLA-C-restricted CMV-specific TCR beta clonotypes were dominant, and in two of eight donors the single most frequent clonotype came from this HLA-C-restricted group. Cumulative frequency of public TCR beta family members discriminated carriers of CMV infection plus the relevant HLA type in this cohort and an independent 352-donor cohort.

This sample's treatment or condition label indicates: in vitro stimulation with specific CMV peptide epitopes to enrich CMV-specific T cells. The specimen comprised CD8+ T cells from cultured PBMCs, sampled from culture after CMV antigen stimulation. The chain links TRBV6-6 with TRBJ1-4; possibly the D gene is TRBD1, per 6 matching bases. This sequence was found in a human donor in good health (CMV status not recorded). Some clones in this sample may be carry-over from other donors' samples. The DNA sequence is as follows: TGTGCCAGCAGCTGGACAGTTATGGAAAAACTGTTTTTT. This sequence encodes CASSWTVMEKLFF.